This T cell receptor beta chain is drawn from a study of vaccination and CD4 T cells after COVID-19. Study-level background: Post-vaccination specimens were collected at a median of roughly 69 days following dose two (range 14 to 241).

The treatment is: roughly 11-day PBMC culture with coronavirus spike peptide pools or control peptides (ViraFEST assay). The germline V gene encodes CDR1 MRHNA and CDR2 SNTAGT. J lost 7 bases, V lost 6 bases, and 4 bases had no gene match. The CDR3 is made up of 15 amino acids. For this clonotype: Its target is not known.

The Oncomine TCR Beta short-read assay sequenced DNA from cultured CD4+ T cells. Each CDR3 protein gets one entry after TCRdb re-called the PCR reads with MiXCR. The sample lists roughly 15,000 distinct CDR3 sequences; roughly 52% were seen once. The clonotype was recovered from a human donor who had recovered from COVID-19. Sequenced sample: CD4+ T cells from blood, cultured in vitro. J is TRBJ2-1 and V is TRBV6-4; the match to TRBD2 covers 15 bases. CDR3 sequence (DNA): TGTGCCAGCAGACAGGGACTAGCGGGAGGAAATGAGCAGTTCTTC. Translation: CASRQGLAGGNEQFF.